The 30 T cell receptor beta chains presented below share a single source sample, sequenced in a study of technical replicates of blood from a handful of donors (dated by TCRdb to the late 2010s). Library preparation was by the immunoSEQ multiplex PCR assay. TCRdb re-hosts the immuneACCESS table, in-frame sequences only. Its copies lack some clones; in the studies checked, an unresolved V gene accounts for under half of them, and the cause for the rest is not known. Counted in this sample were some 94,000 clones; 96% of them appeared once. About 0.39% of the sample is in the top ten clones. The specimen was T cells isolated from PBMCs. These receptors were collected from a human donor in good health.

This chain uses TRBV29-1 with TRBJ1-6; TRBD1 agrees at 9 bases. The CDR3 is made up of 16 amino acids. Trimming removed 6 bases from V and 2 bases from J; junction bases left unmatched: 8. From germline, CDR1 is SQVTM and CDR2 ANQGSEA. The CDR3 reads CSVGDRAGTYNSPLHF. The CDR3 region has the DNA TGCAGCGTAGGGGACAGGGCGGGGACCTATAATTCACCCCTCCACTTT.

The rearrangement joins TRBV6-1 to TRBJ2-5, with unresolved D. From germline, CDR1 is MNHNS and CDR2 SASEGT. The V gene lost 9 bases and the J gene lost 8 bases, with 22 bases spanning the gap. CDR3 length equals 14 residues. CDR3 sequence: CASRVAALFDTQYF. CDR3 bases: TGTGCCAGTAGAGTCGCGGCGCTCTTTGATACCCAGTACTTC.

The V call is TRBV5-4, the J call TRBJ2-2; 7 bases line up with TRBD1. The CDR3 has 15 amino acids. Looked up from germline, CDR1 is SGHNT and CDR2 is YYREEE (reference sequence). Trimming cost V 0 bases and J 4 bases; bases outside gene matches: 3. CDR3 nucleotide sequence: TGTGCCAGCAGCTTGGCCTCAGGGGGCACCGGGGAGCTGTTTTTT. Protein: CASSLASGGTGELFF.

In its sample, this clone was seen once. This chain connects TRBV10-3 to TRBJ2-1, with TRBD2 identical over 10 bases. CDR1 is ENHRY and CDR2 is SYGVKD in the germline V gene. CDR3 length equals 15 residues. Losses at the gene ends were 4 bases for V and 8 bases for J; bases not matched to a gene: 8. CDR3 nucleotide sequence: TGTGCCATCAGTGGGTCACTAGCGGGAAGGGATGAGCAGTTCTTC. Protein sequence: CAISGSLAGRDEQFF.

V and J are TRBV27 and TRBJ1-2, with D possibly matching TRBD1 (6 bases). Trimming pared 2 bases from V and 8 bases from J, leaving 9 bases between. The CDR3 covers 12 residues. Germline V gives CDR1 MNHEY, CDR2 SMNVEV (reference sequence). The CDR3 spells CASSLQGLGYTF. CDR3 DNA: TGTGCCAGCAGTTTACAGGGGTTAGGCTACACCTTC.

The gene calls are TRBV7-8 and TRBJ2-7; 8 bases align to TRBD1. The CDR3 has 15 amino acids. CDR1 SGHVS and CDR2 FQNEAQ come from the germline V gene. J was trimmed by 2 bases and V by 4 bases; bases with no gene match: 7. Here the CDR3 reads CASSSRTGLPYEQYF. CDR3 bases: TGTGCCAGCAGCTCCAGGACAGGGTTACCCTACGAGCAGTACTTC.

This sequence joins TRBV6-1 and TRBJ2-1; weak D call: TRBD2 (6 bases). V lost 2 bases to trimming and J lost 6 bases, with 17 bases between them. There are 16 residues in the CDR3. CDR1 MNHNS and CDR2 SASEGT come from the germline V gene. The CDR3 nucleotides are TGTGCCAGCAGTGAAAGGGAGGACGGGTACTCCAATGAGCAGTTCTTC. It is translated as CASSEREDGYSNEQFF.

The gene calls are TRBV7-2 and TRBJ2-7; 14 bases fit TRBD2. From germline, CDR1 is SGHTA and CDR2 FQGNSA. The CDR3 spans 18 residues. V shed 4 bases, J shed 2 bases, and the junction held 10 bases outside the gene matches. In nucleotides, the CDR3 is TGTGCCAGCAGCTCGAATGGACTAGCGGGAGGAAATACCTACGAGCAGTACTTC. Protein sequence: CASSSNGLAGGNTYEQYF.

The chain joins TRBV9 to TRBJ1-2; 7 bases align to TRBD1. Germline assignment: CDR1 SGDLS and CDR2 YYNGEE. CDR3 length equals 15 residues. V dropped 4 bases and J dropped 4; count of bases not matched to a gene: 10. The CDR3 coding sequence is TGTGCCAGCAGCCCAGAGACAGGGTTGGGCTATGGCTACACCTTC. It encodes CASSPETGLGYGYTF.

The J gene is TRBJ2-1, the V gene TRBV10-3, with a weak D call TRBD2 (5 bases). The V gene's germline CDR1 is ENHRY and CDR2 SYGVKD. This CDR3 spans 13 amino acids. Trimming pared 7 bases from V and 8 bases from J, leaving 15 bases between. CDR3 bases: TGTGCCATCACCGCGGGTAGCTCGGATGAGCAGTTCTTC. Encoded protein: CAITAGSSDEQFF.

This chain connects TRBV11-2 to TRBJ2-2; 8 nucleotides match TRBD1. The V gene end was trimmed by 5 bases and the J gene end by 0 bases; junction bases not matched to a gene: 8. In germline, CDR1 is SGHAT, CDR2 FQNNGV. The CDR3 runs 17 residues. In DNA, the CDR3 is TGTGCCAGCAGCGCATACAGGGGGGCCGCGAACACCGGGGAGCTGTTTTTT. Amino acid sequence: CASSAYRGAANTGELFF.

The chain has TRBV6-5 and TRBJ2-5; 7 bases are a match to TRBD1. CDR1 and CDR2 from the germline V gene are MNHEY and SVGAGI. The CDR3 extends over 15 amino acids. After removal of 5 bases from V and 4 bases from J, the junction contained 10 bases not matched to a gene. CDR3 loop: CASSAIGQESETQYF. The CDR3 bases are TGTGCCAGCAGTGCTATTGGACAGGAATCAGAGACCCAGTACTTC.

CDR3 bases: TGCGCCAGCAGGCAACTAGCGGGGGAAGAGACCCAGTACTTC. Amino acid sequence: CASRQLAGEETQYF. V and J are TRBV5-1 and TRBJ2-5, with 11 bases fitting TRBD2. V lost 5 bases, J lost 3 bases, and 3 bases stayed unmatched. The germline gives CDR1 SGHRS, CDR2 YFSETQ. The CDR3 is 14 amino acids.

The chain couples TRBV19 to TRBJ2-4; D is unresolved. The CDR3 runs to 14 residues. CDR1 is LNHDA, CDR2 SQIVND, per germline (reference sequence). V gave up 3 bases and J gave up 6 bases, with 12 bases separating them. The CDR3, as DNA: TGTGCCAGTAGTATCCGTCAACAATCAAACATTCAGTACTTC. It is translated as CASSIRQQSNIQYF.

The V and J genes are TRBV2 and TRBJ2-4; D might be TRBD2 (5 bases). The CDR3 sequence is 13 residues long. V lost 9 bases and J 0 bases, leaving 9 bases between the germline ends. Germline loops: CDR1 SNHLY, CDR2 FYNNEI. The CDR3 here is CARSGLAKNIQYF. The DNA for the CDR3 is TGTGCCAGAAGCGGATTAGCCAAAAACATTCAGTACTTC.

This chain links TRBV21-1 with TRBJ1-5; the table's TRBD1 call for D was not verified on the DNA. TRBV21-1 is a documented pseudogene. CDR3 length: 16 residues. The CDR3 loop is CASSKVRTYSNQPQHF. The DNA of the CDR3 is TGTGCCAGCAGCAAAGTCAGGACATATAGCAATCAGCCCCAGCATTTT.

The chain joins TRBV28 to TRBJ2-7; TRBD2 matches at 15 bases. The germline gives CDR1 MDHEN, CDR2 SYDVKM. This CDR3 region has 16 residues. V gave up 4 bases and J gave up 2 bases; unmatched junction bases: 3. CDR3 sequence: CASSYGTSGGTYEQYF. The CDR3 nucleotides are TGTGCCAGCAGTTATGGGACTAGCGGGGGGACCTACGAGCAGTACTTC.

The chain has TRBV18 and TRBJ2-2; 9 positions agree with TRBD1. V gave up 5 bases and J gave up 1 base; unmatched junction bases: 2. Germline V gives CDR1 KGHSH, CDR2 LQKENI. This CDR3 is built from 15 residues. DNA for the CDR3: TGTGCCAGCTCAACGGGACAGGGGAACACCGGGGAGCTGTTTTTT. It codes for CASSTGQGNTGELFF.

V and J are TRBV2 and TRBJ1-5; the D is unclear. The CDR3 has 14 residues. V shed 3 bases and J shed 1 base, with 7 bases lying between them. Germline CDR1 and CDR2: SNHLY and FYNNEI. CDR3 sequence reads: CASSEGVSNQPQHF. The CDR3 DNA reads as TGTGCCAGCAGTGAGGGAGTGAGCAATCAGCCCCAGCATTTT.

Written as DNA, the CDR3 is TGTGCCTGGAGTGTAGGAGGGTCGGGGGGCTACACCTTC. It specifies CAWSVGGSGGYTF. The chain employs TRBV30 and TRBJ1-2; no clear D gene. CDR1 is GTSNPN and CDR2 is SVGIG in the germline V gene (reference sequence). V was cut by 0 bases and J by 8 bases, with 13 bases left in between. The CDR3 runs 13 residues.

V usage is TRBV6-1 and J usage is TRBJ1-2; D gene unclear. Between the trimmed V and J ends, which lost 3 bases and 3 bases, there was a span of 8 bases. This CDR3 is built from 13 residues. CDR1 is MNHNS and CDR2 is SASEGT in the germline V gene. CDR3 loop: CASSERRDYGYTF. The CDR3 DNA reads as TGTGCCAGCAGTGAGAGGAGGGACTATGGCTACACCTTC.

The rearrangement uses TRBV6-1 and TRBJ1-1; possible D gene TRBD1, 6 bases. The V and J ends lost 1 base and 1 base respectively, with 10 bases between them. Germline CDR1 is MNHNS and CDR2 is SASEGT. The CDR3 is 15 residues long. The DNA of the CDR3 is TGTGCCAGCAGTGAAGGCGGCAGGGGGAACACTGAAGCTTTCTTT. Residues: CASSEGGRGNTEAFF.

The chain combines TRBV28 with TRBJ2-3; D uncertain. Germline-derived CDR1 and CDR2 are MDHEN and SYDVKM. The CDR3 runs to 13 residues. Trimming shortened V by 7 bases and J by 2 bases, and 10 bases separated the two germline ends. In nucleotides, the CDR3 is TGTGCCAGCACATTAGCAGTCACAGATACGCAGTATTTT. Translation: CASTLAVTDTQYF.

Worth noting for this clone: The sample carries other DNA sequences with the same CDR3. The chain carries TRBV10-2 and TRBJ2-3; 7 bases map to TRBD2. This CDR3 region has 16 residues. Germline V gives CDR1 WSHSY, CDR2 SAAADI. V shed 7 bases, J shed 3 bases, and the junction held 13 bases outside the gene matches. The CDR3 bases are TGCGCCAGCAAGGGAGGGCAACTTTATGGAACAGATACGCAGTATTTT. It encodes CASKGGQLYGTDTQYF.

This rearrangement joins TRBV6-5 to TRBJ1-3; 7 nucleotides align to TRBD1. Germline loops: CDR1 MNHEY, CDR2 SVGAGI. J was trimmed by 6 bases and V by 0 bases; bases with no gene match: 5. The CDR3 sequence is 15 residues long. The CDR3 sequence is CASSYSTGPINTIYF. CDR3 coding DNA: TGTGCCAGCAGTTACTCGACAGGGCCAATAAACACCATATATTTT.

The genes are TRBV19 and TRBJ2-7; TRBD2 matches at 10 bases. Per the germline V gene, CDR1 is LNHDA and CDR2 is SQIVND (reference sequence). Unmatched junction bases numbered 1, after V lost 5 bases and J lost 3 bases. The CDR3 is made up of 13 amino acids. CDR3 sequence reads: CASSWTSGYEQYF. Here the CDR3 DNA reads TGTGCCAGTAGTTGGACTAGCGGCTACGAGCAGTACTTC.

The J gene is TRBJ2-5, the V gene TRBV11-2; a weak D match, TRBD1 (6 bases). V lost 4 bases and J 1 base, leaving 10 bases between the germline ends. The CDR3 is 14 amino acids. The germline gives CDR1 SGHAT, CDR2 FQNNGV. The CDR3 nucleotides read TGTGCCAGCAGCTCGACGGACAGCCAAGAGACCCAGTACTTC. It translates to CASSSTDSQETQYF.

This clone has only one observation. CDR3 coding DNA: TGTGCCAGCAGCTTCGTGACGGGAACCTACGAGCAGTACTTC. Its protein product is CASSFVTGTYEQYF. The chain combines TRBV5-6 with TRBJ2-7; TRBD2 is a possible D gene (5 bases). V was cut by 2 bases and J by 2 bases, with 11 bases left in between. The CDR3 consists of 14 residues. Germline V CDR1 and CDR2: SGHDT, YYEEEE.

The CDR3 coding sequence is TGTGCCAGTCAACCGGGACAGGGATCTAATAGCAATCAGCCCCAGCATTTT. Translation gives CASQPGQGSNSNQPQHF. The J gene is TRBJ1-5, the V gene TRBV19; 9 positions match TRBD1. The CDR3 sequence is 17 residues long. The germline V gene has CDR1 LNHDA and CDR2 SQIVND (reference sequence). The junction had 11 bases not matched to a gene; V was cut back by 8 bases and J by 0 bases.

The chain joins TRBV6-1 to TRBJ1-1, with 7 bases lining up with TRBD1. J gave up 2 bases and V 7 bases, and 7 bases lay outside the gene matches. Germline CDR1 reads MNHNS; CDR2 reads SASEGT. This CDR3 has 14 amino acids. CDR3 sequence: CASTYGQANTEAFF. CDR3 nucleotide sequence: TGTGCCAGCACCTACGGACAGGCCAACACTGAAGCTTTCTTT.